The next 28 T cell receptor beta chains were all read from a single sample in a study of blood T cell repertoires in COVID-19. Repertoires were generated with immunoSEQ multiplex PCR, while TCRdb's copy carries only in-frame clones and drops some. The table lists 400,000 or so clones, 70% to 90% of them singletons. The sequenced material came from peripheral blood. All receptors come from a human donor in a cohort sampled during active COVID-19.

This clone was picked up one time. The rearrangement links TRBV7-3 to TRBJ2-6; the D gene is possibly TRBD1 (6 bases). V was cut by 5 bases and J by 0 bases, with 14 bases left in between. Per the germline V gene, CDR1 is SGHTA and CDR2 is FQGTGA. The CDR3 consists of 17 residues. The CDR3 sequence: CASSPTGRSSGANVLTF. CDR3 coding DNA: TGTGCCAGCAGCCCGACAGGACGGTCCTCTGGGGCCAACGTCCTGACTTTC.

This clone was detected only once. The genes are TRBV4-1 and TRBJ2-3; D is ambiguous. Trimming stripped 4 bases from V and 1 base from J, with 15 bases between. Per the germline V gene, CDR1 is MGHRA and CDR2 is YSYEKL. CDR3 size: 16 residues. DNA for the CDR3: TGCGCCAGCAGCCCCAAATCCCAGTTCGGCACAGATACGCAGTATTTT. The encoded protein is CASSPKSQFGTDTQYF.

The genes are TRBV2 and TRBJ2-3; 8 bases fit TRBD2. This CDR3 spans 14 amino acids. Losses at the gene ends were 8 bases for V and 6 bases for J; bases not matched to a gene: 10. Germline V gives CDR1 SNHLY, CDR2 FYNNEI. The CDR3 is CASSLLAEGDTQYF. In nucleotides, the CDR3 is TGTGCCAGCTCTTTACTAGCGGAGGGGGATACGCAGTATTTT.

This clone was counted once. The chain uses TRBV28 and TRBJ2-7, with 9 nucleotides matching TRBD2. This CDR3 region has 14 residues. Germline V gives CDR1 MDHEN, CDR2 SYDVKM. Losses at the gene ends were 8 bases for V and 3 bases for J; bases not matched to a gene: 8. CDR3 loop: CASRTSGGIYEQYF. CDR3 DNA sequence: TGTGCCAGCCGTACGAGCGGGGGGATCTACGAGCAGTACTTC.

DNA for the CDR3: TGTGCCAGCAGTTTACGGGGGGCAGATGGCTACACCTTC. This encodes CASSLRGADGYTF. This chain links TRBV6-5 with TRBJ1-2; the D gene is possibly TRBD1 (6 bases). This CDR3 region has 13 residues. Trimming cost V 4 bases and J 6 bases, with 12 bases left between them. Germline assignment: CDR1 MNHEY and CDR2 SVGAGI.

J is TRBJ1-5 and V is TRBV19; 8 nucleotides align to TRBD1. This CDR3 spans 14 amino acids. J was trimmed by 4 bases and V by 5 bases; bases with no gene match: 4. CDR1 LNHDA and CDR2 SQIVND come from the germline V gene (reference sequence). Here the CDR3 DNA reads TGTGCCAGTAGTCCGACAGGGGCTAATCAGCCCCAGCATTTT. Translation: CASSPTGANQPQHF.

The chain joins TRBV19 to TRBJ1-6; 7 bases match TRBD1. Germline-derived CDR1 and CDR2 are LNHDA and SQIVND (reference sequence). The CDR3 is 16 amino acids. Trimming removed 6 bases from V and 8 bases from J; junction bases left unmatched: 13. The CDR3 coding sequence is TGTGCCAGTAGGCGACGACAGGGATTCATTGATTCACCCCTCCACTTT. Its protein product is CASRRRQGFIDSPLHF. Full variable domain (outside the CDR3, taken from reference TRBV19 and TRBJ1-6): DGGITQSPKYLFRKEGQNVTLSCEQNLNHDAMYWYRQDPGQGLRLIYYSQIVNDFQKGDIAEGYSVSREKKESFPLTVTSAQKNPTAFYLCASRRRQGFIDSPLHFGNGTRLTVT.

The CDR3: CASSFTSGGHSSTDTQYF. CDR3 DNA: TGTGCCAGCAGTTTCACTAGCGGGGGCCACTCTAGCACAGATACGCAGTATTTT. The chain is built from TRBV27 and TRBJ2-3, with TRBD2 matching 11 bases. Germline lookup yields CDR1 MNHEY and CDR2 SMNVEV (reference sequence). The CDR3 loop spans 18 amino acids. The V gene end was trimmed by 3 bases and the J gene end by 0 bases; junction bases not matched to a gene: 8.

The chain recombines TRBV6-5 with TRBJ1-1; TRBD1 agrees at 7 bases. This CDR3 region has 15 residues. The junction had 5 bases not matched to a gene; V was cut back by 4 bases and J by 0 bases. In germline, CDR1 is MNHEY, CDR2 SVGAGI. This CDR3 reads CASSSDRLMNTEAFF. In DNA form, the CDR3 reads TGTGCCAGCAGTTCGGACAGGCTAATGAACACTGAAGCTTTCTTT.

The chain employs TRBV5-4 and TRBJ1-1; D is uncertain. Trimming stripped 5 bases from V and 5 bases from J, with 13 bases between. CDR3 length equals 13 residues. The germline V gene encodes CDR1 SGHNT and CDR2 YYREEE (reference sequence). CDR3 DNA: TGTGCCAGCAGTGCTGGGCAAGAGACTGAAGCTTTCTTT. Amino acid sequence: CASSAGQETEAFF.

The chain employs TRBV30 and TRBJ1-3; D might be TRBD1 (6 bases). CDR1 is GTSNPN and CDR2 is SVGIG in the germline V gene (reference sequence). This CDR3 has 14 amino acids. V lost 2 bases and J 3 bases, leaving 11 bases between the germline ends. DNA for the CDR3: TGTGCCTGGAGTCATGGGGGCTTTGGAAACACCATATATTTT. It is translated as CAWSHGGFGNTIYF.

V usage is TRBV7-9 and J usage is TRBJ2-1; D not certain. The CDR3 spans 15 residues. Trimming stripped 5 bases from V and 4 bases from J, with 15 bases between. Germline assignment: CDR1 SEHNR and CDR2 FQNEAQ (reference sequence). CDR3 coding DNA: TGTGCCAGCAGCCCGGCGGAACTTATTTACAATGAGCAGTTCTTC. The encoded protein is CASSPAELIYNEQFF. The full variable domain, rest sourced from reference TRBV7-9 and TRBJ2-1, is DTGVSQNPRHKITKRGQNVTFRCDPISEHNRLYWYRQTLGQGPEFLTYFQNEAQLEKSRLLSDRFSAERPKGSFSTLEIQRTEQGDSAMYLCASSPAELIYNEQFFGPGTRLTVL.

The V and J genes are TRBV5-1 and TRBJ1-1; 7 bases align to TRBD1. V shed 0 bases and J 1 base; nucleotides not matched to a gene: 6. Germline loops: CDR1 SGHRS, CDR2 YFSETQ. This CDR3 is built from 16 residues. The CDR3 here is CASSLAPGQANTEAFF. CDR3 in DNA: TGCGCCAGCAGCTTGGCCCCCGGACAGGCGAACACTGAAGCTTTCTTT. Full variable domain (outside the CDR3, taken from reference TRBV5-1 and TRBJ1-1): KAGVTQTPRYLIKTRGQQVTLSCSPISGHRSVSWYQQTPGQGLQFLFEYFSETQRNKGNFPGRFSGRQFSNSRSEMNVSTLELGDSALYLCASSLAPGQANTEAFFGQGTRLTVV.

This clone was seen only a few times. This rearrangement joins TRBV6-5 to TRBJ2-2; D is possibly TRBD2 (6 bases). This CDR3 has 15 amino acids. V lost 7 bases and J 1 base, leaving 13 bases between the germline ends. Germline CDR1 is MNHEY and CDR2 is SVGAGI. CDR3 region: CASTPAGMNTGELFF. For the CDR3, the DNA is TGTGCCAGCACCCCGGCGGGGATGAACACCGGGGAGCTGTTTTTT.

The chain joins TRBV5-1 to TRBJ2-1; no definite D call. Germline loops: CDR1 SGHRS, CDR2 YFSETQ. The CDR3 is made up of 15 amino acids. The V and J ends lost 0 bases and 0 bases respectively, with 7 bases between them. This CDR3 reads CASSLVVNSYNEQFF. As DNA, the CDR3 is TGCGCCAGCAGCTTGGTAGTTAACTCCTACAATGAGCAGTTCTTC.

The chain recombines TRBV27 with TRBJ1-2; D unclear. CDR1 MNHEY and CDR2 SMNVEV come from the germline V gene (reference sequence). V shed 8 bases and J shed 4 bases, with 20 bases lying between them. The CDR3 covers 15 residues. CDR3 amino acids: CASSPGVTRGYGYTF. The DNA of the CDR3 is TGTGCCAGCTCACCCGGGGTGACCAGAGGCTATGGCTACACCTTC.

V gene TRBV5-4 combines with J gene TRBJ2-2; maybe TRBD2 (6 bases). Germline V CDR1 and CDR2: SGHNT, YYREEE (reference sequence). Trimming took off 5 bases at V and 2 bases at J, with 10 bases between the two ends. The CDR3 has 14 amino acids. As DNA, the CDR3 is TGTGCCAGCAGGACGGGAGCCAACACCGGGGAGCTGTTTTTT. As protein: CASRTGANTGELFF. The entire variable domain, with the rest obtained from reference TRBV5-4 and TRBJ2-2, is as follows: ETGVTQSPTHLIKTRGQQVTLRCSSQSGHNTVSWYQQALGQGPQFIFQYYREEENGRGNFPPRFSGLQFPNYSSELNVNALELDDSALYLCASRTGANTGELFFGEGSRLTVL.

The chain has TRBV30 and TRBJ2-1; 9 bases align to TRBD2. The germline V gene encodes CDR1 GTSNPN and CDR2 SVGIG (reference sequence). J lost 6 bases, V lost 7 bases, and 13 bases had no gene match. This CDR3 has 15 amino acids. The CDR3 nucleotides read TGTGCCTTGGGGGGGCTAGCGGGATCAATCAATGAGCAGTTCTTC. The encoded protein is CALGGLAGSINEQFF.

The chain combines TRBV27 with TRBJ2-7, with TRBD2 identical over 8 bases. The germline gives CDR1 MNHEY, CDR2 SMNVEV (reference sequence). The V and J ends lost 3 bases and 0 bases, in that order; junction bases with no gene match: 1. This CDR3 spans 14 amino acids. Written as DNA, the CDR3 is TGTGCCAGCAGTTTCCTAGCGGGCTCCTACGAGCAGTACTTC. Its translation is CASSFLAGSYEQYF.

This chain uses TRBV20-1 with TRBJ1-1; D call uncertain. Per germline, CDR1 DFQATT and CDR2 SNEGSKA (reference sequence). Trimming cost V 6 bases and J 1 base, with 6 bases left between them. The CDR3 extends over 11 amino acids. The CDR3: CSARENTEAFF. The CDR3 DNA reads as TGCAGTGCGCGGGAGAACACTGAAGCTTTCTTT.

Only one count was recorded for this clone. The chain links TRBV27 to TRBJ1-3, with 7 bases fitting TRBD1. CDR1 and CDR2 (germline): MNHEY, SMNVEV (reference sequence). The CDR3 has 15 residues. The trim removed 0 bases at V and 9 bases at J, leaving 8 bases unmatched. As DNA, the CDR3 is TGTGCCAGCAGTTTATCCGGGACAGTCTCGTCCACCATATATTTT. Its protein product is CASSLSGTVSSTIYF.

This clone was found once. CDR3 region: CASWPSKRLAGTADTQYF. The CDR3 DNA follows: TGTGCCAGCTGGCCATCTAAAAGACTAGCGGGTACTGCAGATACGCAGTATTTT. The V call is TRBV21-1, the J call TRBJ2-3; the D call in the table, TRBD2, was not verified against the DNA. TRBV21-1 corresponds to a pseudogene. This CDR3 is 18 amino acids long.

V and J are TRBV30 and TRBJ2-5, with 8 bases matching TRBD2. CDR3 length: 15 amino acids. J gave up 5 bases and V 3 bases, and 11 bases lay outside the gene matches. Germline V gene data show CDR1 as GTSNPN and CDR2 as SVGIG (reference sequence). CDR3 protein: CAWRRGAGGRETQYF. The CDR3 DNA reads TGTGCCTGGAGGAGGGGGGCGGGGGGCCGGGAGACCCAGTACTTC.

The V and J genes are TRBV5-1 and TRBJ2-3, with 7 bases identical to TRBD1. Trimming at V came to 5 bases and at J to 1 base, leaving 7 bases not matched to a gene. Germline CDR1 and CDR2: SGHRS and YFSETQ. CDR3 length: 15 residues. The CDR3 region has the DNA TGCGCCAGCAGTCATGACAGGGCTGGCACAGATACGCAGTATTTT. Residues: CASSHDRAGTDTQYF.

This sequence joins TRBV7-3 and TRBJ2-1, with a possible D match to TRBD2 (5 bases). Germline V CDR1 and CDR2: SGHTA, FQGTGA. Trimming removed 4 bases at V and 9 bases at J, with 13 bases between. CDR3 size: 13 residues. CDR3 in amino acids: CASSYGVEGEQFF. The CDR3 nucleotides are TGTGCCAGCAGCTACGGGGTAGAGGGTGAGCAGTTCTTC.

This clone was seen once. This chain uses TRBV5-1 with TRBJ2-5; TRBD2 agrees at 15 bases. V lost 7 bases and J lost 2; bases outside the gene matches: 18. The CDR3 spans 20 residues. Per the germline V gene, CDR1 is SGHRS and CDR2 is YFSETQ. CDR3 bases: TGCGCCAGCGAGCCGGATCCCCGAGGACTAGCGGGGGGGGGACAAGAGACCCAGTACTTC. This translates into CASEPDPRGLAGGGQETQYF.

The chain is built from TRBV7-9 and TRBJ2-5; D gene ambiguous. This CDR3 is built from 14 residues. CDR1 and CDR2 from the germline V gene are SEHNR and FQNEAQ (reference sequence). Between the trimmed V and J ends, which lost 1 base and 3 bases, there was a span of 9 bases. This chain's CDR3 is CASSLVALKETQYF. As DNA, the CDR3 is TGTGCCAGCAGCTTAGTGGCATTGAAAGAGACCCAGTACTTC.

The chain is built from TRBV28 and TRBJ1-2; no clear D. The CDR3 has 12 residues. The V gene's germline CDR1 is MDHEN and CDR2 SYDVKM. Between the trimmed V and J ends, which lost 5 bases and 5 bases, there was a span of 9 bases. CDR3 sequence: CASSPGWYGYTF. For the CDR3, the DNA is TGTGCCAGCAGTCCGGGATGGTATGGCTACACCTTC.